This T cell receptor (beta chain) was obtained from a study of vaccination effects on CD4 cells after COVID-19 (dated by TCRdb to between 2021 and 2022). Background for the entire study: Each participant got two doses of an mRNA SARS-CoV-2 vaccine, either BNT162b2 or mRNA-1273. Pre-vaccine samples were collected from a couple of convalescent patients 16 days and one week before the first dose, corresponding to 142 and 148 days after COVID-19 diagnosis. The study compared SARS-CoV-2 spike-specific CD4+ TCR repertoires before and after mRNA vaccination in COVID-19 convalescent patients and infection-naive vaccine recipients. Altogether, nine to ten COVID-19 convalescent patients and 4 SARS-CoV-2-naive healthy vaccine recipients made up the full study. Cultures from other donors in the study were sequenced using the Oncomine TCR Beta short-read assay on an Illumina iSeq 100.

To identify antigen-specific CD4+ T cell clonotypes by their expansion, the ViraFEST assay first stimulated PBMC with viral peptide pools and then applied TCR sequencing. After 10 days of culture, CD4+ T cells were isolated with the EasySep CD4+ T cell isolation kit. PCR-confirmed SARS-CoV-2 infection had occurred in convalescent patients between March and December 2020, before the Alpha, Beta and Delta variants emerged in the United States. A few million PBMC per well were cultured with around 9.8 ug/ml peptides in IMDM containing around 4.6% human AB serum, approximately 10 IU/ml IL-2 and gentamicin. Half of the culture medium was replaced with fresh IL-2-containing medium on days 3 and 7. Each peptide stimulation condition was cultured in triplicate wells unless otherwise noted. Using Ficoll-Paque Plus gradient centrifugation, PBMC were separated from whole blood and then either used fresh or cryopreserved at -140C. The QIAamp micro DNA kit was used to extract genomic DNA from the cultured CD4+ T cells.

The full study reports these points: Both infection-induced and vaccine-induced clones contracted markedly at late post-vaccination timepoints, which is consistent with waning T cell responses. For convalescent patients, new clones induced by the vaccine made up most of the post-vaccine spike-reactive repertoire, and these new clones were largely distinct from the clones induced by infection. Limitations of the study were the small number of convalescent patients and the absence of early post-infection timepoints.

The library came from the immunoSEQ multiplex PCR assay. DNA from the cultured, isolated CD4+ T cells was subjected to TCR beta CDR3 sequencing. Regarding the original processing steps: Non-productive TCR sequences were discarded, and reads were trimmed to the CDR3 region, with only CDR3s of 7 or more amino acids retained. Antigen-specific clonotypes were identified with the MANAFEST web app by comparing expansion in peptide wells against reference cultures. To count as positive, a clone had to show expansion at FDR<0.05 compared with the reference and with all other wells, an odds ratio above 5, and a frequency above 0.1% in two replicate wells. Cross-reactive clonotypes were defined as significantly expanded in SARS-CoV-2 spike wells and in at least one common cold coronavirus spike condition. Using the stringdist R package, CDR3 similarity was measured by Levenshtein distance, and unrooted trees were constructed with ape in R 3.6.1. TCRdb took this table from immuneACCESS and kept in-frame rearrangements with V and J called. Such tables lack part of the clones; where checked against another copy, unresolved V genes explain under half of the gap, and the rest is unexplained. From that table come the V and J calls and clone size; the DNA was used to work out D and trimming. The sample table holds under 55,000 clones, of which approximately 81% were seen once. The top ten clones comprise less than 30% of the sample.

Turning to this clone: It lacks a known antigen. No quality values exist for individual bases; no much larger clone is one base distant.

Between the V and J ends, shortened by 3 bases and 2 bases respectively, the junction contains 8 bases. Measured from the cysteine to the phenylalanine, the CDR3 is 14 residues long. Only CDR3 DNA is held: 42 bases, read in frame from base 1. Taken from the germline V gene, the CDR1 and CDR2 loops are SGHDT and YYEEEE. Here the chain combines TRBV5-6 and TRBJ2-2; the D call is possibly TRBD1 or TRBD2, each sharing 5 bases. The source is a human donor who had a prior SARS-CoV-2 infection. The specimen was CD4+ T cells from PBMCs cultured with a peptide pool, collected before COVID-19 vaccination. The sequenced DNA is TGTGCCAGCAGCTGGGGACCTAACACCGGGGAGCTGTTTTTT. Its translation reads: CASSWGPNTGELFF.